The 11 T cell receptor beta chains below all came from one sample that was sequenced in a study of early T cells in non-severe SARS-CoV-2 infection. TCRdb re-derived calls from the 5' RACE reads in MiXCR, one entry per CDR3 protein. The data hold 46,000 or so distinct CDR3 sequences, with 7% to 8% observed a single time. What was sequenced was whole blood. These receptors were taken from an adult who was a healthcare worker with PCR-confirmed SARS-CoV-2 infection or an uninfected control (not recorded which).

This clonotype was picked up many times. J is TRBJ1-5 and V is TRBV19; D remains unclear. In germline, CDR1 is LNHDA, CDR2 SQIVND (reference sequence). Trimming pared 2 bases from V and 4 bases from J, leaving 6 bases between. The CDR3 has 13 residues. CDR3 residues: CASSILGNQPQHF. The CDR3 bases are TGTGCCAGTAGTATACTAGGAAATCAGCCCCAGCATTTT.

A few counts support this clonotype. This sequence joins TRBV10-3 and TRBJ1-2; D unresolved. V shed 2 bases and J shed 1 base, with 5 bases lying between them. The CDR3 runs 13 residues. Per germline, CDR1 ENHRY and CDR2 SYGVKD. The CDR3 DNA reads TGTGCCATCAGTGAGGCCAGTAACTATGGCTACACCTTC. It codes for CAISEASNYGYTF.

This clonotype has a count of ten or more. This chain joins TRBV19 and TRBJ1-6, with a weak D call TRBD1 (6 bases). The CDR3 has 13 residues. Germline CDR1 LNHDA, CDR2 SQIVND (reference sequence). V shed 7 bases and J shed 7 bases, with 11 bases lying between them. DNA for the CDR3: TGTGCCAGTACCAGGACAGCGAATTCACCCCTCCACTTT. Translation: CASTRTANSPLHF.

Many counts were recorded for this clonotype. This sequence joins TRBV6-5 and TRBJ1-1, with a tentative D call TRBD1 (5 bases). The ends were cut back, 2 bases at V and 4 bases at J, with 8 bases in the middle. The CDR3 totals 13 residues. Germline CDR1 and CDR2: MNHEY and SVGAGI. CDR3 loop: CASSYGGSTEAFF. The CDR3 DNA follows: TGTGCCAGCAGTTACGGGGGGTCCACTGAAGCTTTCTTT.

In its sample, this clonotype was seen a few times. The V gene is TRBV7-2, the J gene TRBJ2-1, with 8 nucleotides matching TRBD2. Trimming took 7 bases from V and 4 from J; bases not matched to a gene: 9. This CDR3 region has 15 residues. Germline V lookup: CDR1 SGHTA, CDR2 FQGNSA. CDR3 nucleotides: TGTGCCAGCACCCTTTTAGCGGGGCCTTACAATGAGCAGTTCTTC. Protein sequence: CASTLLAGPYNEQFF.

CDR3: CASSLARGGGNIQYF. The CDR3 nucleotides are TGTGCCAGCAGCTTAGCCCGAGGAGGAGGGAACATTCAGTACTTC. This sequence joins TRBV7-6 and TRBJ2-4; possible D gene TRBD2, 6 bases. Trimming pared 0 bases from V and 7 bases from J, leaving 13 bases between. From germline, CDR1 is SGHVS and CDR2 FNYEAQ. This CDR3 comprises 15 residues.

This clonotype was found a few times. This chain connects TRBV4-2 to TRBJ2-1; D might be TRBD2 (6 bases). This CDR3 is built from 17 residues. Trimming left V 3 bases short and J 5 bases short, with 20 bases between. In germline, CDR1 is LGHNA, CDR2 YNFKEQ. The CDR3 protein is CASSQPGAAQPDNEQFF. DNA of the CDR3: TGTGCCAGCAGCCAGCCGGGAGCAGCACAGCCAGACAATGAGCAGTTCTTC.

This clonotype was recorded many times. The chain joins TRBV7-9 to TRBJ1-4; 7 bases align to TRBD1. The CDR3 is made up of 16 amino acids. The ends lost 4 bases at V and 8 bases at J; junction bases unmatched: 13. Germline V gene lookup returns CDR1 SEHNR and CDR2 FQNEAQ (reference sequence). CDR3 region: CASSSDPGGPGEKLFF. CDR3 in DNA: TGTGCCAGCAGCTCTGACCCAGGGGGGCCAGGGGAAAAACTGTTTTTT.

This clonotype was counted only a few times. The chain joins TRBV12-3 or TRBV12-4 to TRBJ2-2; D might be TRBD1 or TRBD2, each matching 5 bases. The ends were cut back, 7 bases at V and 6 bases at J, with 21 bases in the middle. This CDR3 comprises 16 residues. The CDR3 is CASKNRDRLAPGELFF. The CDR3 region has the DNA TGTGCCAGCAAGAACCGGGACCGTCTTGCCCCCGGGGAGCTGTTTTTT.

This clonotype has a handful of counts. The chain carries TRBV15 and TRBJ1-1; D unresolved. Germline CDR1 reads LNHNV; CDR2 reads YYDKDF (reference sequence). Trimming pared 5 bases from V and 5 bases from J, leaving 15 bases between. The CDR3 has 14 amino acids. The CDR3 bases are TGTGCCACCAGCCTGGAGGAGGGCGCAACTGAAGCTTTCTTT. As protein: CATSLEEGATEAFF.

This clonotype has more than one count but fewer than ten. The rearrangement joins TRBV11-2 to TRBJ1-2, with unresolved D. The germline V and J ends were trimmed by 0 bases and 3 bases, with 2 bases remaining between them. CDR3 length: 12 residues. Germline V gives CDR1 SGHAT, CDR2 FQNNGV. CDR3 sequence reads: CASSLDHYGYTF. The CDR3 nucleotides read TGTGCCAGCAGCTTAGACCACTATGGCTACACCTTC.